This TCR beta chain was found in a study of OX40 agonist ivuxolimab in advanced cancers. Turning to the study itself: Patients receiving dose escalation had hepatocellular carcinoma, melanoma, renal cell or head and neck cancer. Patients achieving partial responses numbered three: one hepatocellular carcinoma case and two cutaneous melanoma cases. Whole-study findings and limits: No determination was made of the antigen specificity of the expanded peripheral T cells. Several nonresponders also turned out to have low normalized T-cell clonal expansion.

Concerning this clone itself: The antigen remains unidentified.

TCRdb's table, derived via immunoSEQ multiplex PCR, lists solely in-frame clones and lacks some. In the table there are 65,000 to 80,000 clones, 89% of which are singletons. V dropped 1 base and J dropped 3; count of bases not matched to a gene: 5. This CDR3 is built from 16 residues. Germline V gives CDR1 SGHAT, CDR2 FQNNGV. This sample comprised CD4+ or CD8+ T cells sorted from blood, obtained in a trial of the OX40 agonist ivuxolimab. The genes are TRBV11-2 and TRBJ2-3, with 9 nucleotides matching TRBD2. The TCR sequence derives from an adult with an advanced solid tumor such as melanoma, head and neck, liver or kidney cancer. This CDR3 reads CASSLGSGSRTDTQYF. The CDR3 DNA reads as TGTGCCAGCAGCTTAGGTAGCGGGAGTCGGACAGATACGCAGTATTTT.